The source of this T cell receptor (beta chain) is a study of identical twins' blood T cells. Turning to the study itself: Some 50 million reads covered roughly six alpha-chain and roughly six beta-chain libraries.

In the original processing: Per-library CDR3 reads ranged roughly 2 to 3.6 million; clonotypes, ~85,000 to ~550,000. TCRdb re-derived calls from the 5' RACE reads in MiXCR, one entry per CDR3 protein. Here the V and J calls rest on TCRdb's processing, not on the authors' analysis. The sample holds 300,000 to 400,000 distinct CDR3 sequences, about 28% seen once. The CDR3 loop spans 15 amino acids. The V and J ends lost 1 base and 3 bases respectively, with 10 bases between them. The germline V gene encodes CDR1 SGHTA and CDR2 FQGNSA. Note on this clonotype: Its antigen is undetermined.

All three twin pairs grew up together with likely shared infections and vaccines. General study findings and limits: Mainly, cloneset size products determined shared clonotypes, twins included.

This clonotype was obtained from a woman between 18 and 55 years old in good health. Sequenced: PBMCs. The J gene is TRBJ2-1, the V gene TRBV7-2; D perhaps matches TRBD1 (6 bases). DNA of the CDR3: TGTGCCAGCAGCTTAGGGGCAGGGGACTACAATGAGCAGTTCTTC. Translating it yields CASSLGAGDYNEQFF.